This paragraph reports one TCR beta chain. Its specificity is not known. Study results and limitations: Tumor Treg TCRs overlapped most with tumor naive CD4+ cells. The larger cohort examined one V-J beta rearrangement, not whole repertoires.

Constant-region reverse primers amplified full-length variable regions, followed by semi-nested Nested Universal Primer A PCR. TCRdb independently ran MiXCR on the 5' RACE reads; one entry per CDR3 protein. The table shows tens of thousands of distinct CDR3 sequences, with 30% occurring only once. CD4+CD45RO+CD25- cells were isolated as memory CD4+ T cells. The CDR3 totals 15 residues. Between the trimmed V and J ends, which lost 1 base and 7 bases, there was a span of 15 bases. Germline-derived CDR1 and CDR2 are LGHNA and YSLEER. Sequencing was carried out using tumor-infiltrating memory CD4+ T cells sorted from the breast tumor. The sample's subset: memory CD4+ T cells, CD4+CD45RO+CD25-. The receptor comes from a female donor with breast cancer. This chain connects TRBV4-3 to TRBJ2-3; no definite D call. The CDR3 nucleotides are TGCGCCAGCAGCCAAGCGGCCCAACCCCTAAATACGCAGTATTTT. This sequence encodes CASSQAAQPLNTQYF.